One and the same sample provided the 23 T cell receptor beta chains below, sequenced in a study of T-cell memory formation after mild COVID-19. MiXCR was run by TCRdb on the 5' RACE reads, yielding one entry per CDR3 protein. The sample includes hundreds of thousands of distinct CDR3 sequences, under 15% of them seen just once. The source material was PBMCs or a T cell subset sorted from them (not recorded which). These receptor sequences come from a young man who had mild COVID-19 (a few samples of this study predate the infection). Cell type and time point are not known.

This clonotype was counted at least ten times. The chain has TRBV6-5 and TRBJ1-3; 9 nucleotides line up with TRBD1. CDR3 length: 15 residues. V lost 6 bases and J lost 2; bases outside the gene matches: 5. Germline-derived CDR1 and CDR2 are MNHEY and SVGAGI. The CDR3 nucleotides are TGTGCCAGCAGGTCACAGGGGGCAACTGGAAACACCATATATTTT. Residues: CASRSQGATGNTIYF.

The V gene is TRBV2, the J gene TRBJ1-1, with 7 nucleotides matching TRBD1. The CDR3 consists of 12 residues. Trimming removed 6 bases from V and 6 bases from J; junction bases left unmatched: 4. Per germline, CDR1 SNHLY and CDR2 FYNNEI. The CDR3 DNA reads TGTGCCAGCAGGCAACAGGGGTCTGAAGCTTTCTTT. Amino acid sequence: CASRQQGSEAFF.

This chain uses TRBV11-3 with TRBJ2-3, with no clear D. Trimming took off 7 bases at V and 2 bases at J, with 7 bases between the two ends. Germline values: CDR1 SGHNT, CDR2 YENEEA. CDR3 length: 12 residues. The CDR3 loop reads CASKGNTDTQYF. DNA for the CDR3: TGTGCCAGCAAAGGGAACACAGATACGCAGTATTTT.

The rearrangement uses TRBV5-5 and TRBJ2-3, with D possibly being TRBD2 (7 bases). The CDR3 runs 14 residues. The germline V and J ends were trimmed by 1 base and 6 bases, with 12 bases remaining between them. The germline gives CDR1 SGHKS, CDR2 YYEKEE (reference sequence). The CDR3 DNA reads as TGTGCCAGCAGCTTGTGGGGGGGGCCGGATACGCAGTATTTT. It codes for CASSLWGGPDTQYF.

This clonotype was seen more than once but under ten times. The chain couples TRBV4-3 to TRBJ2-3; perhaps TRBD1 as D (6 bases). Trimming took 5 bases from V and 6 from J, leaving 15 bases between them. CDR1 and CDR2 from the germline V gene are LGHNA and YSLEER. This CDR3 contains 14 residues. CDR3 sequence (DNA): TGCGCCAGCAGCGAACAGGGTCGCGGGGATACGCAGTATTTT. Its protein is CASSEQGRGDTQYF.

This clonotype was observed a few times. V is TRBV9 and J is TRBJ1-3; D gene unclear. The CDR3 runs to 15 residues. CDR1 is SGDLS and CDR2 is YYNGEE in the germline V gene. V lost 3 bases to trimming and J lost 2 bases, with 12 bases between them. The CDR3 nucleotides read TGTGCCAGCAGCGCCTTCGTGGGAGCTGGAAACACCATATATTTT. Its translation: CASSAFVGAGNTIYF.

The chain couples TRBV7-3 to TRBJ2-5; 9 bases map to TRBD1. The CDR3 covers 15 residues. V was pared by 4 bases and J by 7 bases, with 10 bases of the junction left unmatched. Germline CDR1 and CDR2: SGHTA and FQGTGA. The CDR3 here is CASSSGTGKEGTQYF. The DNA for the CDR3 is TGTGCCAGCAGCTCAGGGACAGGGAAAGAAGGGACCCAGTACTTC.

This chain connects TRBV2 to TRBJ1-1; possibly TRBD1 for D (6 bases). In germline, CDR1 is SNHLY, CDR2 FYNNEI. With 7 bases removed from V and 4 bases from J, the gap between germline ends came to 16 bases. The CDR3 has 14 residues. CDR3 DNA sequence: TGTGCCAGCACCGCGCGAGGGGGAGGCACTGAAGCTTTCTTT. Its translation is CASTARGGGTEAFF.

This clonotype was seen only a few times. V gene TRBV20-1 combines with J gene TRBJ1-4; D is ambiguous. V was pared by 1 base and J by 13 bases, with 25 bases between. Looked up from germline, CDR1 is DFQATT and CDR2 is SNEGSKA (reference sequence). This CDR3 has 16 amino acids. CDR3: CSARGGSEMNFGRLFF. The CDR3 bases are TGCAGTGCTAGAGGTGGCAGTGAAATGAATTTTGGTAGACTGTTTTTT.

This clonotype was seen a handful of times. This chain uses TRBV30 with TRBJ1-2; D is uncertain. The CDR3 covers 13 residues. CDR1 and CDR2 (germline): GTSNPN, SVGIG (reference sequence). V was clipped by 7 bases and J by 0 bases, with 12 bases between them. Written as DNA, the CDR3 is TGTGCCTACAACGGATTAGCTAACTATGGCTACACCTTC. Its translation: CAYNGLANYGYTF. The full variable domain, with the rest looked up from reference TRBV30 and TRBJ1-2, is SQTIHQWPATLVQPVGSPLSLECTVEGTSNPNLYWYRQAAGRGLQLLFYSVGIGQISSEVPQNLSASRPQDRQFILSSKKLLLSDSGFYLCAYNGLANYGYTFGSGTRLTVV.

The J gene is TRBJ1-6, the V gene TRBV7-8; no clear D gene. The germline V and J ends were trimmed by 1 base and 8 bases, with 15 bases remaining between them. This CDR3 has 16 amino acids. CDR1 and CDR2 (germline): SGHVS, FQNEAQ. The CDR3 DNA reads TGTGCCAGCAGCTTAGAAAGGCCTCTCGAATATTCACCCCTCCACTTT. Protein: CASSLERPLEYSPLHF.

Only a few counts were recorded for this clonotype. This chain links TRBV5-1 with TRBJ2-5; 10 bases line up with TRBD2. This CDR3 has 16 residues. Germline V gene lookup returns CDR1 SGHRS and CDR2 YFSETQ. Unmatched junction bases numbered 8, after V lost 5 bases and J lost 1 base. CDR3 DNA sequence: TGCGCCAGCAGTTTTGGTACTAGCGGGGCCCAAGAGACCCAGTACTTC. Protein product: CASSFGTSGAQETQYF.

This clonotype turned up a few times. The rearrangement joins TRBV5-1 to TRBJ1-2; a weak D match, TRBD1 (6 bases). There are 13 residues in the CDR3. V lost 4 bases to trimming and J lost 4 bases, with 11 bases between them. Germline CDR1 reads SGHRS; CDR2 reads YFSETQ. The CDR3 DNA reads TGCGCCAGCAGCGTCACACAGGGCTATGGCTACACCTTC. Amino acids: CASSVTQGYGYTF.

This clonotype turned up a few times. The chain joins TRBV15 to TRBJ2-1; D perhaps matches TRBD1 (6 bases). This CDR3 has 16 amino acids. Per the germline V gene, CDR1 is LNHNV and CDR2 is YYDKDF (reference sequence). Trimming shortened V by 0 bases and J by 5 bases, and 14 bases separated the two germline ends. CDR3: CATSREGATGNNEQFF. DNA for the CDR3: TGTGCCACCAGCAGAGAGGGGGCTACTGGGAACAATGAGCAGTTCTTC.

This chain connects TRBV5-1 to TRBJ2-3; D tentatively fits TRBD1 or TRBD2 (5 bases each). CDR1 and CDR2 from the germline V gene are SGHRS and YFSETQ. Deletions cut 4 bases from V and 1 base from J, with 16 bases between. The CDR3 consists of 16 residues. DNA for the CDR3: TGCGCCAGCAGCCCGTGGCTCGGGGCAGGCACAGATACGCAGTATTTT. It translates to CASSPWLGAGTDTQYF.

This clonotype was seen a few times. The chain joins TRBV29-1 to TRBJ1-2, with D possibly matching TRBD1 (6 bases). Germline assignment: CDR1 SQVTM and CDR2 ANQGSEA. The CDR3 extends over 13 amino acids. Trimming removed 6 bases at V and 0 bases at J, with 11 bases between. Here the CDR3 DNA reads TGCAGCGTCCGGACAGACGCTAACTATGGCTACACCTTC. It specifies CSVRTDANYGYTF.

This clonotype has only a few counts. V is TRBV29-1 and J is TRBJ1-3; D uncertain. CDR3 length: 15 residues. With 5 bases removed from V and 1 base from J, the gap between germline ends came to 15 bases. CDR1 is SQVTM and CDR2 is ANQGSEA in the germline V gene. DNA of the CDR3: TGCAGCGTTCTGTTTCGGTTGGGATCTGGAAACACCATATATTTT. Translating it yields CSVLFRLGSGNTIYF.

This chain connects TRBV7-2 to TRBJ1-5; D gene ambiguous. Per the germline V gene, CDR1 is SGHTA and CDR2 is FQGNSA. This CDR3 comprises 12 residues. Trimming removed 0 bases from V and 8 bases from J, with 5 bases in between. DNA of the CDR3: TGTGCCAGCAGCTTAGCAGGGAAGCCCCAGCATTTT. This codes for CASSLAGKPQHF.

The CDR3 reads CASSRGDPGSGYTF. CDR3 sequence (DNA): TGCGCCAGCAGCCGAGGGGACCCTGGGAGCGGCTACACCTTC. The V gene is TRBV4-1, the J gene TRBJ1-2; TRBD1 is a possible D gene (5 bases). Germline CDR1 is MGHRA and CDR2 is YSYEKL. The CDR3 is 14 amino acids. Trimming took 4 bases from V and 8 from J, leaving 17 bases between them.

V gene TRBV29-1 combines with J gene TRBJ1-2; no reliable D call. V lost 7 bases to trimming and J lost 3 bases, with 9 bases between them. The CDR3 spans 11 residues. Germline V CDR1 and CDR2: SQVTM, ANQGSEA. The CDR3: CSGLEDYGYTF. The CDR3, as DNA: TGCAGCGGCCTTGAGGACTATGGCTACACCTTC.

The V gene is TRBV14, the J gene TRBJ2-3, with TRBD2 matching 7 bases. Losses at the gene ends were 0 bases for V and 9 bases for J; bases not matched to a gene: 3. Germline CDR1 is SGHDN and CDR2 is FVKESK. This CDR3 comprises 13 residues. In nucleotides, the CDR3 is TGTGCCAGCAGCCAAGATCGGCGGGGGACGCAGTATTTT. Its protein is CASSQDRRGTQYF.

The chain carries TRBV5-6 and TRBJ2-1; the D is unclear. The CDR3 sequence is 15 residues long. V was shortened by 0 bases and J by 2 bases, with 9 bases between the two germline ends. Germline CDR1 and CDR2: SGHDT and YYEEEE. CDR3 residues: CASSLVASTYNEQFF. CDR3 in DNA: TGTGCCAGCAGCTTGGTTGCCTCTACCTACAATGAGCAGTTCTTC.

The chain uses TRBV7-2 and TRBJ2-1, with 8 bases that match TRBD2. V was pared by 5 bases and J by 7 bases, with 13 bases of the junction left unmatched. Germline assignment: CDR1 SGHTA and CDR2 FQGNSA. CDR3 length: 16 amino acids. The CDR3 sequence: CASSLRGRGESNEQFF. The CDR3 DNA reads as TGTGCCAGCAGCCTGCGGGGGCGGGGGGAGTCTAATGAGCAGTTCTTC.